The TCR beta chain under discussion was sequenced for a study of T-cell reconstitution after alpha-beta-depleted transplantation in children. From germline, CDR1 is SGHTA and CDR2 FQGNSA. Trimming took 5 bases from V and 6 from J, leaving 8 bases between them. This CDR3 region has 11 residues. Library preparation (for TCRbeta) was performed with unique molecular identifiers. TCRdb used MiXCR to reprocess the PCR reads, holding one entry per CDR3 protein. The table includes about 460,000 distinct CDR3 sequences, about an eighth detected once. The clonotype was recovered from a female patient between 2 and 15 years old who had a stem cell transplant for aplastic anemia, so the T cells may come from the graft donor. The sample here was PBMCs, mostly from graft donor cells, taken 180 days after TCRalphabeta/CD19-depleted stem cell transplant. The rearrangement links TRBV7-2 to TRBJ2-7; D not resolved. This chain's CDR3 is CASSDVGEQYF. In DNA, the CDR3 is TGTGCCAGCAGCGACGTCGGCGAGCAGTACTTC.